This T cell receptor (beta chain) was observed in a study of beta chain features in type 1 diabetes. Expressed TCRB transcripts were sequenced after all isolated RNA was converted to cDNA. Stem cell-like memory T cell samples came in at an average of approximately 1.1 million reads. Measured with immunoSEQ multiplex PCR; TCRdb has only the in-frame clones, and not every one. The data contain approximately 16,000 clones, around 70% of them singletons. A note on this clone: The antigen remains undetermined.

Broader study findings: Type 1 diabetes patients had TCRB CDR3s that were shorter (moderately but significantly so) in all four CD4+ subsets. PCR might preferentially amplify shorter templates, equally in patients and controls.

The length of the CDR3 is 13 residues. Germline V gene sequence: CDR1 SGHTA, CDR2 FQGNSA. The V end lost 2 bases, the J end lost 5 bases, and 7 bases lay between the germline ends. This TCR derives from a man aged 25 to 40 with type 1 diabetes. The chain couples TRBV7-2 to TRBJ2-1; perhaps TRBD1 as D (6 bases). Sequencing was carried out using stem cell memory CD4+ T cells from blood. CDR3 nucleotides: TGTGCCAGCAGCTTAAACAGGGACAATGAGCAGTTCTTC. This translates into CASSLNRDNEQFF.